The T cell receptor (beta chain) under discussion was sequenced for a study of blood T cell repertoires in COVID-19. About the study: Samples came from the United States, Italy and Spain, spanning acute and convalescent COVID-19.

This CDR3 is built from 15 residues. CDR1 is LNHDA and CDR2 is SQIVND in the germline V gene (reference sequence). The V end was cut by 3 bases, the J end by 0 bases, with 9 bases between. Data came from immunoSEQ multiplex PCR; TCRdb stores just in-frame clones and leaves some out. The profile shows approximately 470,000 clones, approximately 90% of them singletons. Recruitment covered 20 to 25 US areas and drew participants whose ages spanned roughly 18 to 100 years. Recovered participants had two consecutive negative NP/OP PCR tests, healthcare professional clearance, or symptom resolution. This TCR was sampled from a woman between 18 and 30 years old who had recovered from COVID-19. Sequencing input: PBMCs or T cells enriched from blood (not recorded which). The J gene is TRBJ1-3, the V gene TRBV19; tentatively, D is TRBD1 (6 bases). CDR3 loop: CASSIDRFSGNTIYF. In DNA form, the CDR3 reads TGTGCCAGTAGTATTGACAGGTTCTCTGGAAACACCATATATTTT.